This TCR beta chain is from a study of cytomegalovirus exposure and HLA in healthy donors. Study-wide points: A link between a missense DCLRE1C variant and TCR beta V- and J-gene trimming emerged from a later analysis. Most CMV-associated TCR beta chains were later found to appear HLA-restricted. CMV serostatus stood as the only immune exposure information on hand.

As concerns this clone: The target antigen is unknown.

With 60 Vbeta and 13 Jbeta primers, the PCR was carried out. The repertoire was sequenced with immunoSEQ multiplex PCR; TCRdb's copy has only in-frame clones and lacks some. This table has about 160,000 clones, around 74% appearing once. The V gene's germline CDR1 is ENHRY and CDR2 SYGVKD. Losses at the gene ends were 6 bases for V and 1 base for J; bases not matched to a gene: 6. The CDR3 sequence is 15 residues long. This sequence was found in a female donor in good health and CMV-seronegative. The rearrangement joins TRBV10-3 to TRBJ1-5, with TRBD1 matching over 7 bases. The specimen sequenced was PBMCs. The CDR3 sequence: CAIRPGQASNQPQHF. CDR3 nucleotides: TGTGCCATCAGACCCGGACAGGCGAGCAATCAGCCCCAGCATTTT.